What follows are 4 T cell receptor beta chains derived from one specimen sequenced in a study of T cells in Graves' hyperthyroidism and ophthalmopathy. Amplification of TCR beta CDR3 regions used RNA as the template. A first-round RT-PCR of the TCR CDR3 used the HTBI primer set. Each CDR3 protein is one row after TCRdb ran MiXCR on the multiplex PCR reads. The sample carries 480,000 or so distinct CDR3 sequences, about 46% recorded once. Material: peripheral blood or thyroid tissue (not recorded which). These receptors were taken from an adult woman with Graves' disease, either hyperthyroidism or ophthalmopathy (not recorded which).

V is TRBV20-1 and J is TRBJ2-7; D is possibly TRBD1 (6 bases). The CDR3 is 10 residues long. Germline V gene lookup returns CDR1 DFQATT and CDR2 SNEGSKA (reference sequence). The V gene lost 5 bases and the J gene lost 9 bases, with 11 bases spanning the gap. CDR3 in DNA: TGCAGTGCTGGGACATCGGCGCAGTACTTC. Translation gives CSAGTSAQYF.

The rearrangement uses TRBV20-1 and TRBJ2-5; TRBD2 aligns across 9 bases. From germline, CDR1 is DFQATT and CDR2 SNEGSKA (reference sequence). The V and J ends lost 2 bases and 5 bases, in that order; junction bases with no gene match: 6. The CDR3 consists of 14 residues. The CDR3 loop is CSARLREGLETQYF. As DNA, the CDR3 is TGCAGTGCTAGATTGCGGGAGGGCCTGGAGACCCAGTACTTC.

V is TRBV7-9 and J is TRBJ2-7; D is ambiguous. Germline values: CDR1 SEHNR, CDR2 FQNEAQ (reference sequence). CDR3 length: 13 amino acids. Between the trimmed V and J ends, which lost 5 bases and 2 bases, there was a span of 10 bases. The CDR3 nucleotides are TGTGCCAGCAGCCCACGGGTCCCCTACGAGCAGTACTTC. Its translation is CASSPRVPYEQYF.

This chain links TRBV7-6 with TRBJ2-5; 10 bases fit TRBD1. CDR1 is SGHVS and CDR2 is FNYEAQ in the germline V gene. The CDR3 sequence is 16 residues long. Trimming took 5 bases from V and 5 from J; bases not matched to a gene: 11. CDR3 residues: CASSVSGTGVGETQYF. Written as DNA, the CDR3 is TGTGCCAGCAGCGTCTCCGGGACAGGGGTGGGGGAGACCCAGTACTTC.